These 12 T cell receptor beta chains were sequenced from one sample in a study of T cells after yellow fever vaccination. Each CDR3 protein gets one entry after TCRdb re-called the 5' RACE reads with MiXCR. The sample carries 250,000 to 300,000 distinct CDR3 sequences, around 8.6% recorded once. Source: CD4+ T cells sorted from PBMCs, taken 5 days after the yellow fever booster vaccination. These receptors all stem from a man younger than 35 who received the YFV17D yellow fever vaccine.

This clonotype was observed many times. The chain uses TRBV18 and TRBJ2-3, with 13 bases aligning to TRBD2. The germline V gene encodes CDR1 KGHSH and CDR2 LQKENI. Unmatched junction bases numbered 2, after V lost 8 bases and J lost 3 bases. The length of the CDR3 is 14 residues. As DNA, the CDR3 is TGTGCCAGCACGGGACTAGCGGGGACAGATACGCAGTATTTT. It specifies CASTGLAGTDTQYF. The variable domain in full, with the rest retrieved from reference TRBV18 and TRBJ2-3, is NAGVMQNPRHLVRRRGQEARLRCSPMKGHSHVYWYRQLPEEGLKFMVYLQKENIIDESGMPKERFSAEFPKEGPSILRIQQVVRGDSAAYFCASTGLAGTDTQYFGPGTRLTVL.

This clonotype has more than one count but fewer than ten. CDR3 DNA sequence: TGTGCCAGCAGCTTCGTTTTGGACGGGGAGCTGTTTTTT. Translating gives CASSFVLDGELFF. V is TRBV5-5 and J is TRBJ2-2; D remains unclear. V lost 2 bases to trimming and J lost 7 bases, with 9 bases between them. The CDR3 has 13 residues. The germline V gene has CDR1 SGHKS and CDR2 YYEKEE (reference sequence). The variable domain in full, completed from reference TRBV5-5 and TRBJ2-2, reads DAGVTQSPTHLIKTRGQQVTLRCSPISGHKSVSWYQQVLGQGPQFIFQYYEKEERGRGNFPDRFSARQFPNYSSELNVNALLLGDSALYLCASSFVLDGELFFGEGSRLTVL.

In this sample, this clonotype turned up a few times. The rearrangement uses TRBV6-6 and TRBJ1-1; the D is unclear. This CDR3 contains 14 residues. Germline assignment: CDR1 MNHNY and CDR2 SVGAGI (reference sequence). Trimming shortened V by 1 base and J by 1 base, and 7 bases separated the two germline ends. In DNA form, the CDR3 reads TGTGCCAGCAGTTACTGGGCATCGAACACTGAAGCTTTCTTT. Encoded protein: CASSYWASNTEAFF.

V is TRBV7-2 and J is TRBJ1-2; D gene unclear. The germline gives CDR1 SGHTA, CDR2 FQGNSA. Trimming cost V 2 bases and J 3 bases, with 13 bases left between them. This CDR3 has 15 amino acids. This CDR3 is CASSLTSPGDYGYTF. DNA of the CDR3: TGTGCCAGCAGCTTAACCTCCCCCGGCGACTATGGCTACACCTTC.

The rearrangement joins TRBV6-1 to TRBJ1-2; D remains unclear. The CDR3 runs 13 residues. Trimming took off 6 bases at V and 7 bases at J, with 15 bases between the two ends. Per the germline V gene, CDR1 is MNHNS and CDR2 is SASEGT. CDR3 bases: TGTGCCAGCAGGGGTAAAGCGGCTTCTGGCTACACCTTC. It translates to CASRGKAASGYTF.

This rearrangement joins TRBV18 to TRBJ2-5, with 11 bases fitting TRBD1. V trimming: 4 bases; J trimming: 4 bases; junction bases outside the gene matches: 8. The CDR3 loop spans 16 amino acids. Germline CDR1 reads KGHSH; CDR2 reads LQKENI. CDR3 residues: CASSLGQGAQRETQYF. In DNA, the CDR3 is TGTGCCAGCTCACTCGGACAGGGGGCGCAGAGAGAGACCCAGTACTTC.

This clonotype has only a few counts. The V gene is TRBV7-9, the J gene TRBJ2-1, with D hard to call. The V end was cut by 2 bases, the J end by 4 bases, with 12 bases between. The CDR3 contains 15 residues. Germline V CDR1 and CDR2: SEHNR, FQNEAQ (reference sequence). The CDR3 bases are TGTGCCAGCAGCTTAAGCGAGTTTGCGTACAATGAGCAGTTCTTC. Its translation is CASSLSEFAYNEQFF.

This clonotype has at least ten counts. This chain connects TRBV7-2 to TRBJ2-2, with D tentatively TRBD1 or TRBD2 (5 bases each). Per germline, CDR1 SGHTA and CDR2 FQGNSA. The CDR3 sequence is 15 residues long. The ends were cut back, 5 bases at V and 0 bases at J, with 10 bases in the middle. CDR3 DNA: TGTGCCAGCAGCAGGGACCCCACGAACACCGGGGAGCTGTTTTTT. Translated: CASSRDPTNTGELFF.

The rearrangement links TRBV28 to TRBJ1-1, with D perhaps TRBD1 (5 bases). This CDR3 spans 15 amino acids. V was cut by 11 bases and J by 5 bases, with 24 bases left in between. CDR1 is MDHEN, CDR2 SYDVKM, per germline. In DNA, the CDR3 is TGTGCCTCTTCCGTCGGGGGGGGAATGAGGACTGAAGCTTTCTTT. It translates to CASSVGGGMRTEAFF. Full variable domain (outside the CDR3, taken from reference TRBV28 and TRBJ1-1): DVKVTQSSRYLVKRTGEKVFLECVQDMDHENMFWYRQDPGLGLRLIYFSYDVKMKEKGDIPEGYSVSREKKERFSLILESASTNQTSMYLCASSVGGGMRTEAFFGQGTRLTVV.

This clonotype occurred many times. The J gene is TRBJ2-7, the V gene TRBV18, with TRBD2 matching 8 bases. This CDR3 contains 16 residues. V shed 3 bases and J 0 bases; nucleotides not matched to a gene: 7. CDR1 is KGHSH, CDR2 LQKENI, per germline. The CDR3 region has the DNA TGTGCCAGCTCACCTCGGGTAGCGGGGACCTCCTACGAGCAGTACTTC. The encoded protein is CASSPRVAGTSYEQYF.

This clonotype showed up many times. The rearrangement joins TRBV23-1 to TRBJ2-1; the match to TRBD1 covers 10 bases. TRBV23-1 is an ORF, with its function uncertain. The CDR3 length is 15 residues. V dropped 2 bases and J dropped 8; count of bases not matched to a gene: 6. The CDR3 DNA reads TGCGCCAGCAGTCAACCGACAGGGGGCCGCGATGAGCAGTTCTTC. This codes for CASSQPTGGRDEQFF.

This clonotype came up a few times. The gene calls are TRBV4-1 and TRBJ2-1, with TRBD2 identical over 10 bases. J lost 11 bases, V lost 4 bases, and 5 bases had no gene match. Germline V lookup: CDR1 MGHRA, CDR2 YSYEKL. The CDR3 totals 13 residues. CDR3 in DNA: TGCGCCAGCAGCCGAGCGGGGGGGCCGAAGCAGTTCTTC. Translation gives CASSRAGGPKQFF.